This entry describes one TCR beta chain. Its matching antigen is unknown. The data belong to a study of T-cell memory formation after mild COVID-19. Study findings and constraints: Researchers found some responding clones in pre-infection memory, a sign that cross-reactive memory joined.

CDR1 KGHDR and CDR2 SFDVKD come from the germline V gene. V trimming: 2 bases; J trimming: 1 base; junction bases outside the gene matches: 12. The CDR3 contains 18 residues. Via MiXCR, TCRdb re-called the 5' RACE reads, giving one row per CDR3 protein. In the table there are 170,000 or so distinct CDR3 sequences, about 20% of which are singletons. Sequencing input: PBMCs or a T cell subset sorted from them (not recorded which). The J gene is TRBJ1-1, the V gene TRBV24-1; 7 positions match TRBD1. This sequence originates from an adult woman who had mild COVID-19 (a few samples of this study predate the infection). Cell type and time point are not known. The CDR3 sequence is CATSDSTYDRVTNTEAFF. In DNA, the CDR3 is TGTGCCACCAGTGATTCGACCTACGACAGGGTGACGAACACTGAAGCTTTCTTT.